What follows are 20 T cell receptor beta chains derived from one specimen sequenced in a study of identical twins. From the 5' RACE reads, TCRdb called clonotypes with MiXCR, one entry per CDR3 protein. The sample has hundreds of thousands of distinct CDR3 sequences; 7.5% are singletons. These data were also reused for a study on yellow fever vaccine responses in identical twins.

Sequencing was carried out using CD8+ T cells sorted from blood. The receptors derive from a woman under 30 in good health.

This clonotype was seen more than once but under ten times. This chain links TRBV4-1 with TRBJ1-5; D call uncertain. V lost 0 bases, J lost 12 bases, and 12 bases lay in between. The CDR3 extends over 13 amino acids. Germline V gene sequence: CDR1 MGHRA, CDR2 YSYEKL. The CDR3: CASSQDLGNIQHF. In DNA, the CDR3 is TGCGCCAGCAGCCAAGATTTAGGAAATATCCAGCATTTT.

The gene calls are TRBV20-1 and TRBJ1-1; 7 bases agree with TRBD1. Germline V gives CDR1 DFQATT, CDR2 SNEGSKA (reference sequence). Unmatched junction bases numbered 4, after V lost 6 bases and J lost 0 bases. This CDR3 spans 13 amino acids. CDR3 DNA sequence: TGCAGTGCGAGGACAGGCATGAACACTGAAGCTTTCTTT. It codes for CSARTGMNTEAFF.

CDR3 sequence (DNA): TGTGCCAGCAGTGTACTGGCGGGCCAGGCCAATGAGCAGTTCTTC. Translating gives CASSVLAGQANEQFF. The rearrangement joins TRBV6-4 to TRBJ2-1, with D possibly being TRBD2 (5 bases). The CDR3 covers 15 residues. Trimming pared 4 bases from V and 6 bases from J, leaving 16 bases between. Germline V lookup: CDR1 MRHNA, CDR2 SNTAGT.

This clonotype was observed at least ten times. The chain combines TRBV28 with TRBJ1-5; TRBD1 might be the D (5 bases). Germline V lookup: CDR1 MDHEN, CDR2 SYDVKM. Trimming took off 2 bases at V and 11 bases at J, with 22 bases between the two ends. This CDR3 has 16 residues. In nucleotides, the CDR3 is TGTGCCAGCAGTTTAAGGGGCGTTGACGTAGTAAGAGCCCAGCATTTT. Encoded protein: CASSLRGVDVVRAQHF.

This clonotype was detected only a few times. V gene TRBV24-1 combines with J gene TRBJ2-2; no reliable D call. Germline values: CDR1 KGHDR, CDR2 SFDVKD. There are 16 residues in the CDR3. V dropped 0 bases and J dropped 2 bases, with 9 bases sitting between them. Here the CDR3 DNA reads TGTGCCACCAGTGATTTGGGTGGCAGTAACACCGGGGAGCTGTTTTTT. It is translated as CATSDLGGSNTGELFF.

This clonotype was observed many times. The V call is TRBV5-1, the J call TRBJ2-7; tentative D call: TRBD1 (5 bases). This CDR3 contains 16 residues. Germline CDR1 reads SGHRS; CDR2 reads YFSETQ. V lost 4 bases and J lost 1, with 18 bases in between. The CDR3 reads CASSPHGAQESYEQYF. CDR3 in DNA: TGCGCCAGCAGCCCCCATGGGGCCCAGGAGTCCTACGAGCAGTACTTC.

Only a few counts were recorded for this clonotype. Here the CDR3 reads CASSDWREGPTDTQYF. The CDR3 DNA follows: TGTGCCAGCAGTGATTGGCGGGAGGGACCCACAGATACGCAGTATTTT. The chain links TRBV25-1 to TRBJ2-3, with 9 bases aligning to TRBD2. The V and J ends lost 3 bases and 2 bases, in that order; junction bases with no gene match: 6. Germline-derived CDR1 and CDR2 are MGHDK and SYGVNS. The length of the CDR3 is 16 residues.

This clonotype has just a few counts. The J gene is TRBJ1-2, the V gene TRBV27; D not certain. Germline CDR1 reads MNHEY; CDR2 reads SMNVEV (reference sequence). V was cut by 4 bases and J by 2 bases, with 8 bases left in between. The CDR3 contains 13 residues. The CDR3 DNA is TGTGCCAGCAGTTCTAGGCCAAACTATGGCTACACCTTC. This encodes CASSSRPNYGYTF.

This clonotype was picked up a small number of times. The chain uses TRBV28 and TRBJ2-5; 8 bases match TRBD2. The CDR3 totals 16 residues. Germline V gene sequence: CDR1 MDHEN, CDR2 SYDVKM. V was pared by 2 bases and J by 4 bases, with 9 bases of the junction left unmatched. CDR3 sequence (DNA): TGTGCCAGCAGTTTAGTCGCGGGAGGTCCGGGAGAGACCCAGTACTTC. Translation: CASSLVAGGPGETQYF.

Ten or more counts support this clonotype. This CDR3 reads CSARRRLAKTQYF. The CDR3 DNA follows: TGCAGTGCCCGCCGAAGACTAGCAAAGACCCAGTACTTC. The chain combines TRBV20-1 with TRBJ2-5; TRBD2 matches 7 bases. Germline CDR1 is DFQATT and CDR2 is SNEGSKA (reference sequence). The CDR3 has 13 residues. Trimming at V came to 6 bases and at J to 6 bases, leaving 10 bases not matched to a gene.

This clonotype turned up a few times. This chain links TRBV5-5 with TRBJ1-1; maybe TRBD1 (5 bases). From germline, CDR1 is SGHKS and CDR2 YYEKEE (reference sequence). There are 15 residues in the CDR3. The V end lost 6 bases, the J end lost 2 bases, and 17 bases lay between the germline ends. This CDR3 is CASTSGRAINTEAFF. The CDR3 coding sequence is TGTGCCAGCACCTCCGGCAGGGCTATCAACACTGAAGCTTTCTTT.

CDR3 loop: CASAGGISYEQYF. CDR3 DNA sequence: TGTGCCAGCGCAGGCGGGATCTCCTACGAGCAGTACTTC. The chain joins TRBV11-3 to TRBJ2-7; maybe TRBD2 (6 bases). Trimming cost V 8 bases and J 0 bases, with 11 bases left between them. Per germline, CDR1 SGHNT and CDR2 YENEEA. The CDR3 runs to 13 residues.

This clonotype was counted between two and nine times. The chain uses TRBV7-8 and TRBJ2-7, with D perhaps TRBD2 (6 bases). Trimming removed 5 bases at V and 0 bases at J, with 11 bases between. The CDR3 is made up of 14 amino acids. Per the germline V gene, CDR1 is SGHVS and CDR2 is FQNEAQ. CDR3 region: CASSHMGGSYEQYF. The CDR3 DNA follows: TGTGCCAGCAGCCACATGGGGGGCTCCTACGAGCAGTACTTC.

A note on this clonotype: Given a much more abundant clone one base away, this may be a read error. V is TRBV20-1 and J is TRBJ2-2, with D possibly being TRBD2 (5 bases). V gave up 0 bases and J gave up 7 bases, with 15 bases separating them. The CDR3 contains 15 residues. The germline V gene has CDR1 DFQATT and CDR2 SNEGSKA (reference sequence). The CDR3 loop is CSARDGGKDGGELFF. DNA of the CDR3: TGCAGTGCTAGAGATGGAGGCAAGGACGGCGGGGAGCTGTTTTTT.

The genes are TRBV2 and TRBJ2-1; a weak D match, TRBD1 (5 bases). V was pared by 7 bases and J by 8 bases, with 24 bases between. CDR1 is SNHLY and CDR2 is FYNNEI in the germline V gene. The CDR3 is made up of 16 amino acids. CDR3 sequence (DNA): TGTGCCAGCACCCCAGGGCCAGGACAACCTGCGGATGAGCAGTTCTTC. This sequence encodes CASTPGPGQPADEQFF. Using reference TRBV2 and TRBJ2-1 for the parts outside the CDR3, the full variable domain is EPEVTQTPSHQVTQMGQEVILRCVPISNHLYFYWYRQILGQKVEFLVSFYNNEISEKSEIFDDQFSVERPDGSNFTLKIRSTKLEDSAMYFCASTPGPGQPADEQFFGPGTRLTVL.

The chain uses TRBV12-5 and TRBJ1-3; tentative D call: TRBD1 (5 bases). Per germline, CDR1 LGHNT and CDR2 FRNRAP. Trimming took off 2 bases at V and 0 bases at J, with 23 bases between the two ends. The CDR3 sequence is 20 residues long. The CDR3 reads CASGLLLSGQVSFSGNTIYF. Here the CDR3 DNA reads TGTGCTAGTGGTTTGCTTCTATCAGGGCAGGTCTCTTTCTCTGGAAACACCATATATTTT.

This clonotype was counted between two and nine times. The chain recombines TRBV28 with TRBJ1-2; a possible D gene is TRBD1 (5 bases). The CDR3 is 10 amino acids. CDR1 is MDHEN, CDR2 SYDVKM, per germline. V gave up 10 bases and J gave up 9 bases, with 12 bases separating them. CDR3 loop: CATHGGSYTF. The CDR3 DNA follows: TGTGCCACGCACGGGGGGAGCTACACCTTC.

This clonotype was observed at least ten times. The V and J genes are TRBV29-1 and TRBJ2-3; 11 bases fit TRBD2. Trimming removed 0 bases from V and 2 bases from J; junction bases left unmatched: 10. The germline V gene has CDR1 SQVTM and CDR2 ANQGSEA. The CDR3 has 18 residues. The DNA for the CDR3 is TGCAGCGTTGAAGATCCTACTAGCGGGAGCCCCTCCACAGATACGCAGTATTTT. Protein: CSVEDPTSGSPSTDTQYF.

The chain has TRBV20-1 and TRBJ2-1; D is perhaps TRBD1 (6 bases). Trimming left V 3 bases short and J 0 bases short, with 15 bases between. This CDR3 has 16 residues. Germline values: CDR1 DFQATT, CDR2 SNEGSKA (reference sequence). The CDR3 reads CSASGVGAGSYNEQFF. CDR3 nucleotide sequence: TGCAGTGCTAGTGGGGTGGGGGCGGGCTCCTACAATGAGCAGTTCTTC.

The chain joins TRBV13 to TRBJ2-2, with 10 bases matching TRBD2. This CDR3 is built from 18 residues. CDR1 PRHDT and CDR2 FYEKMQ come from the germline V gene (reference sequence). V trimming: 11 bases; J trimming: 5 bases; junction bases outside the gene matches: 20. The CDR3 sequence is CALCSWGVAGGGTGELFF. The CDR3, as DNA: TGTGCCCTCTGTTCTTGGGGAGTAGCGGGGGGCGGAACCGGGGAGCTGTTTTTT.